This section outlines one TCR beta chain sequence together with its context. Its target antigen remains unknown. Base qualities are not at hand, and no much larger clone is one base apart. The data originate from a study of blood T cell repertoires in COVID-19 (dated by TCRdb to the early 2020s). Turning to the overall study: Collaborator samples came from the United States, Italy and Spain and covered acute and convalescent phases of COVID-19. Subjects who had been exposed to COVID-19, were actively infected with it, or had recovered from it provided the deeply sampled blood TCRbeta repertoires that made up the dataset. The repertoires were made available in a free public database intended to serve as a resource for research on the immune response to SARS-CoV-2. The material from the prospective study consisted of cDNA or gDNA derived from T cells, B-cell-depleted T cells, or PBMCs. A de-identified subject ID, COVID-19 status, age in years and sex were almost always included in the sample metadata. HLA class I and class II types, where available, came from metadata supplied by the sample provider rather than from assay-based typing. The samples were drawn from two sources: the first 160 participants of the ongoing ImmuneRACE study, and 1,000 to 1,500 subjects contributed by 6 global collaborators. The research as a whole found: How much clinical and demographic metadata was included differed by source and by participant, and the metadata was provided uncurated.

Collaborating institutions collected whole blood in K2EDTA tubes following their own protocols. Collaborator samples were shipped for TCRbeta analysis as frozen whole blood, isolated PBMCs, or DNA extracted from either sample type. At the junction V is shortened by 4 bases and J by 0 bases, with 7 bases in between. CDR1 and CDR2, per the germline V gene, are MNHEY and SVGAGI. CDR3 length: 13 amino acids, cysteine to phenylalanine. CDR3 DNA is the only sequence kept; it has 39 bases, read in frame from the first base. TCRbeta CDR3 regions were amplified from genomic DNA using the immunoSEQ Assay, a bias-controlled multiplex PCR. The original methods were these. Nucleated cell counts per sample were estimated from amplification of reference gene primers within the assay. Sequence reads were collapsed and filtered to measure the absolute abundance of every unique TCRbeta CDR3 rearrangement. For each sample, productive Simpson clonality was calculated as the square root of Simpson's diversity index across productive rearrangements. TCRdb carries this immuneACCESS record with in-frame sequences only. Its versions omit some clonotypes, under half of them owing to an unresolved V gene in the studies checked, with the rest unexplained. V and J calls plus clone size are reproduced from that table; the DNA served to infer D and trimming. Counted in this sample were approximately 30,000 clones; about 89% of them appeared once. The ten largest make up less than 3% of the sample.

Recombination joined TRBV6-5 with TRBJ2-7; too little of a D gene remains to name it. Sequencing was carried out using peripheral blood. The clonotype was recovered from a human donor in a cohort sampled during active COVID-19. The CDR3 protein is CASSLPGSYEQYF. Here is the DNA: TGTGCCAGCAGTTTACCCGGCTCCTACGAGCAGTACTTC.